The TCR beta chain described here comes from a study of OX40 agonist ivuxolimab in advanced cancers. In the study overall: Head and neck, renal cell, melanoma or hepatocellular carcinoma were the cancers that dose-escalation patients had. Broader study findings: The study found that CD8+ T cells averaged more expanded clones than CD4+.

As regards this clone: The antigen is undetermined.

TCRdb keeps only in-frame clones here, not all; method: immunoSEQ multiplex PCR. The sample shows some 43,000 clones, approximately 90% of them seen only once. Germline CDR1 MRHNA, CDR2 SNTAGT. The CDR3 totals 15 residues. Unmatched junction bases numbered 8, after V lost 6 bases and J lost 1 base. The sequence was collected from an adult with an advanced solid tumor such as melanoma, head and neck, liver or kidney cancer. Material: CD4+ or CD8+ T cells sorted from blood, obtained in a trial of the OX40 agonist ivuxolimab. V usage is TRBV6-4 and J usage is TRBJ1-2; 7 nucleotides agree with TRBD1. CDR3 DNA: TGTGCCAGCAGAGACAGGGAACTTCATAACTATGGCTACACCTTC. Its protein product is CASRDRELHNYGYTF.